The entry that follows covers one TCR beta chain sequence. Treatment given: preoperative locoregional IRX-2 cytokine immunotherapy. Preoperative locoregional IRX-2 cytokine immunotherapy was tested in the phase Ib source study. The data were obtained in a study of preoperative IRX-2 immunotherapy in early breast cancer. CDR1 and CDR2 from the germline V gene are MNHGY and SAAAGT. The CDR3 is made up of 16 amino acids. Trimming at V came to 4 bases and at J to 6 bases, leaving 8 bases not matched to a gene. Sequencing used immunoSEQ multiplex PCR; TCRdb keeps in-frame clones, though not all of them. The sample lists 34,000 or so clones, about four fifths seen once, with 2.5% in the top ten.

The V call is TRBV6-8, the J call TRBJ2-2, with TRBD2 matching 10 bases. The sequenced sample was lymph node tissue, obtained from a patient treated with IRX-2 immunotherapy. The sequence was obtained from a human donor with breast cancer. The CDR3 nucleotides read TGTGCCAGCAGTTTCCTCAGCGGGAGGGCCTCCGGGGAGCTGTTTTTT. Amino acid sequence: CASSFLSGRASGELFF.